One and the same sample provided the 27 T cell receptor beta chains below, sequenced in a study of blood T cell repertoires in COVID-19 (dated by TCRdb to the early 2020s). Preparation of the library involved the immunoSEQ multiplex PCR assay. Imported from immuneACCESS, the table was reduced by TCRdb to in-frame sequences with V and J called. These copies leave out some clones; in studies compared against another copy, an unresolved V gene accounts for under half, and the cause of the remainder is not known. Across this sample there are some 120,000 clones, with around 83% seen only once. The top ten constitute about 5.5% of the sample. The sequenced material came from peripheral blood. The source of these receptors is an older man with active or convalescent COVID-19.

V gene TRBV6-2 or TRBV6-3 combines with J gene TRBJ1-1; TRBD1 matches at 10 bases. Germline loops: CDR1 MNHEY, CDR2 SVGEGT. This CDR3 contains 13 residues. The V and J ends lost 6 bases and 5 bases, in that order; junction bases with no gene match: 3. The CDR3 spells CASSRTGGTEAFF. As DNA, the CDR3 is TGTGCCAGCAGCCGGACAGGGGGGACTGAAGCTTTCTTT.

V and J are TRBV7-3 and TRBJ2-3; 8 nucleotides match TRBD2. Per the germline V gene, CDR1 is SGHTA and CDR2 is FQGTGA. V was pared by 1 base and J by 2 bases, with 5 bases of the junction left unmatched. The CDR3 is made up of 16 amino acids. The CDR3 sequence: CASSLNQRGTTDTQYF. CDR3 bases: TGTGCCAGCAGCTTAAATCAGCGGGGGACCACAGATACGCAGTATTTT.

The chain carries TRBV5-1 and TRBJ1-1, with a weak D call TRBD1 (6 bases). Germline assignment: CDR1 SGHRS and CDR2 YFSETQ. The germline V and J ends were trimmed by 5 bases and 4 bases, with 15 bases remaining between them. The CDR3 loop spans 14 amino acids. CDR3 coding DNA: TGCGCCAGCAGAGTTGGGCAACAGGGCACTGAAGCTTTCTTT. Amino acids: CASRVGQQGTEAFF.

V gene TRBV9 combines with J gene TRBJ2-3; D remains ambiguous. The CDR3 consists of 13 residues. Trimming took 1 base from V and 6 from J, leaving 9 bases between them. The germline gives CDR1 SGDLS, CDR2 YYNGEE. CDR3 protein: CASSVSPLDTQYF. CDR3 nucleotide sequence: TGTGCCAGCAGCGTATCCCCCTTGGATACGCAGTATTTT.

The V call is TRBV18, the J call TRBJ2-5; tentative D call: TRBD2 (5 bases). The germline V and J ends were trimmed by 3 bases and 5 bases, with 10 bases remaining between them. The germline V gene encodes CDR1 KGHSH and CDR2 LQKENI. The CDR3 is 13 residues long. The CDR3 reads CASSPFRTETQYF. The CDR3 DNA sequence: TGTGCCAGCTCACCTTTCCGGACTGAGACCCAGTACTTC.

V usage is TRBV12-3 or TRBV12-4 and J usage is TRBJ1-2; TRBD1 is a possible D gene (6 bases). This CDR3 region has 13 residues. The V gene lost 2 bases and the J gene lost 8 bases, with 12 bases spanning the gap. CDR3 nucleotides: TGTGCCAGCAGTTTACAGGGGCGGCAGGGCTACACCTTC. Its protein is CASSLQGRQGYTF.

The chain couples TRBV2 to TRBJ2-7; 8 bases fit TRBD1. CDR3 length: 15 amino acids. CDR1 and CDR2 (germline): SNHLY, FYNNEI. V shed 6 bases and J 4 bases; nucleotides not matched to a gene: 11. CDR3 sequence: CASSRDRFGAYEQYF. The CDR3 nucleotides are TGTGCCAGCAGCCGGGACAGGTTCGGAGCTTACGAGCAGTACTTC. The full variable domain, rest sourced from reference TRBV2 and TRBJ2-7, is EPEVTQTPSHQVTQMGQEVILRCVPISNHLYFYWYRQILGQKVEFLVSFYNNEISEKSEIFDDQFSVERPDGSNFTLKIRSTKLEDSAMYFCASSRDRFGAYEQYFGPGTRLTVT.

V usage is TRBV19 and J usage is TRBJ1-4; 7 positions agree with TRBD1. This CDR3 is 14 amino acids long. Germline trimming cut 4 bases from V and 7 bases from J; bases unmatched to any gene: 6. Germline CDR1 reads LNHDA; CDR2 reads SQIVND (reference sequence). CDR3 bases: TGTGCCAGTAGTAAGACAGGGATGGGTGAAAAACTGTTTTTT. Translated, it gives CASSKTGMGEKLFF.

The V call is TRBV6-2 or TRBV6-3, the J call TRBJ2-2; D possibly corresponds to TRBD2 (5 bases). Germline values: CDR1 MNHEY, CDR2 SVGEGT. The CDR3 extends over 13 amino acids. The V gene lost 2 bases and the J gene lost 10 bases, with 11 bases spanning the gap. CDR3 amino acids: CASSYVAREELFF. Here the CDR3 DNA reads TGTGCCAGCAGTTACGTAGCCCGGGAGGAGCTGTTTTTT.

The chain has TRBV28 and TRBJ1-4, with D possibly being TRBD1 (5 bases). V lost 6 bases and J 8 bases, leaving 19 bases between the germline ends. The germline CDR1 and CDR2 sequences are MDHEN and SYDVKM. CDR3 size: 15 residues. The CDR3 is CASRTSGIGREKLFF. Here the CDR3 DNA reads TGTGCCAGCAGGACCTCAGGGATCGGTCGCGAAAAACTGTTTTTT.

This chain links TRBV18 with TRBJ2-7, with a possible D match to TRBD2 (6 bases). The CDR3 is 15 amino acids. CDR1 and CDR2 (germline): KGHSH, LQKENI. V was pared by 2 bases and J by 6 bases, with 17 bases between. DNA for the CDR3: TGTGCCAGCTCACCATTAACAGGAGGGGAATCCGAGCAGTACTTC. This codes for CASSPLTGGESEQYF. Complete variable domain (other parts from reference TRBV18 and TRBJ2-7): NAGVMQNPRHLVRRRGQEARLRCSPMKGHSHVYWYRQLPEEGLKFMVYLQKENIIDESGMPKERFSAEFPKEGPSILRIQQVVRGDSAAYFCASSPLTGGESEQYFGPGTRLTVT.

The rearrangement links TRBV21-1 to TRBJ1-5; the table's TRBD1 call for D was not verified on the DNA. TRBV21-1 is a pseudogene locus. This CDR3 comprises 17 residues. The CDR3 loop is CASSTIQGATGNQPQHF. The CDR3, as DNA: TGTGCCAGCAGCACCATACAGGGGGCGACGGGCAATCAGCCCCAGCATTTT.

The CDR3 DNA is TGTGCCACCTCGGGACAGATCTCTGGAAACACCATATATTTT. Residues: CATSGQISGNTIYF. The genes are TRBV19 and TRBJ1-3, with 7 bases fitting TRBD1. The V segment lost 10 bases and the J segment 0 bases; nucleotides outside the gene matches: 6. Germline V lookup: CDR1 LNHDA, CDR2 SQIVND (reference sequence). The CDR3 covers 14 residues.

The V and J genes are TRBV28 and TRBJ1-1; D possibly corresponds to TRBD1 (5 bases). The CDR3 has 16 amino acids. Trimming cost V 4 bases and J 0 bases, with 15 bases left between them. Looked up from germline, CDR1 is MDHEN and CDR2 is SYDVKM. DNA of the CDR3: TGTGCCAGCAGTTCACGTGACAGACCAGTGAACACTGAAGCTTTCTTT. It encodes CASSSRDRPVNTEAFF.

The rearrangement joins TRBV2 to TRBJ2-7, with 11 bases aligning to TRBD2. J lost 6 bases, V lost 5 bases, and 3 bases had no gene match. The CDR3 is made up of 13 amino acids. The germline gives CDR1 SNHLY, CDR2 FYNNEI. The CDR3 DNA sequence: TGTGCCAGCAGTATACTAGCGGGGGCCGAGCAGTACTTC. It translates to CASSILAGAEQYF.

CDR3 sequence reads: CASSYSRFGETQYF. The CDR3 DNA reads TGTGCCAGCAGTTACTCCAGGTTTGGAGAGACCCAGTACTTC. This rearrangement joins TRBV6-5 to TRBJ2-5; D not resolved. Trimming removed 0 bases from V and 4 bases from J, with 9 bases in between. There are 14 residues in the CDR3. In germline, CDR1 is MNHEY, CDR2 SVGAGI.

As DNA, the CDR3 is TGTGCCAGCAGCTCCTCCCTAACGGGGGGCTACAATGAGCAGTTCTTC. Encoded protein: CASSSSLTGGYNEQFF. This chain joins TRBV5-4 and TRBJ2-1; TRBD2 agrees at 7 bases. There are 16 residues in the CDR3. Trimming removed 3 bases from V and 3 bases from J; junction bases left unmatched: 9. CDR1 and CDR2 from the germline V gene are SGHNT and YYREEE (reference sequence).

The rearrangement joins TRBV5-4 to TRBJ2-7; possible D gene TRBD2, 6 bases. CDR1 is SGHNT, CDR2 YYREEE, per germline (reference sequence). Trimming took off 0 bases at V and 4 bases at J, with 8 bases between the two ends. The CDR3 spans 13 residues. The chain's CDR3 is CASSLAGTYEQYF. CDR3 DNA: TGTGCCAGCAGCTTGGCAGGGACTTACGAGCAGTACTTC.

The rearrangement joins TRBV7-6 to TRBJ2-3; maybe TRBD2 (5 bases). The CDR3 spans 15 residues. The ends were cut back, 0 bases at V and 0 bases at J, with 7 bases in the middle. Germline CDR1 SGHVS, CDR2 FNYEAQ. DNA for the CDR3: TGTGCCAGCAGCTTAGCGAGCGGAAGCACAGATACGCAGTATTTT. Amino acids: CASSLASGSTDTQYF.

The chain recombines TRBV19 with TRBJ1-2; D is perhaps TRBD1 (5 bases). The CDR3 covers 15 residues. CDR1 and CDR2 from the germline V gene are LNHDA and SQIVND (reference sequence). Trimming pared 8 bases from V and 0 bases from J, leaving 16 bases between. DNA for the CDR3: TGTGCCAGTTGGGCCCACGGGGGAGCTAACTATGGCTACACCTTC. Its protein is CASWAHGGANYGYTF.

The gene calls are TRBV6-2 or TRBV6-3 and TRBJ2-2; maybe TRBD1 (6 bases). The CDR3 is made up of 15 amino acids. Germline CDR1 reads MNHEY; CDR2 reads SVGEGT. Trimming shortened V by 4 bases and J by 2 bases, and 11 bases separated the two germline ends. CDR3 sequence reads: CASSWTDSNTGELFF. The CDR3, as DNA: TGTGCCAGCAGTTGGACAGACTCCAACACCGGGGAGCTGTTTTTT.

The genes are TRBV5-1 and TRBJ2-6, with D possibly matching TRBD1 (5 bases). The germline gives CDR1 SGHRS, CDR2 YFSETQ. There are 15 residues in the CDR3. V lost 4 bases to trimming and J lost 1 base, with 9 bases between them. The CDR3 here is CASSPTASGANVLTF. The CDR3 nucleotides read TGCGCCAGCAGCCCGACAGCATCTGGGGCCAACGTCCTGACTTTC.

The J gene is TRBJ2-5, the V gene TRBV2; no definite D call. Germline loops: CDR1 SNHLY, CDR2 FYNNEI. The V gene lost 4 bases and the J gene lost 3 bases, with 9 bases spanning the gap. This CDR3 is built from 13 residues. Here the CDR3 reads CASSVHGEETQYF. The CDR3 DNA reads as TGTGCCAGCAGTGTCCACGGAGAAGAGACCCAGTACTTC.

V usage is TRBV20-1 and J usage is TRBJ1-1; D remains ambiguous. The CDR3 is 12 amino acids. Germline loops: CDR1 DFQATT, CDR2 SNEGSKA (reference sequence). V lost 3 bases, J lost 4 bases, and 9 bases lay in between. As DNA, the CDR3 is TGCAGTGCTAGTTCCGGAGTCACTGAAGCTTTCTTT. Its protein product is CSASSGVTEAFF.

This clone came up a few times. J is TRBJ1-5 and V is TRBV6-5, with D possibly matching TRBD1 (5 bases). CDR1 MNHEY and CDR2 SVGAGI come from the germline V gene. Trimming shortened V by 10 bases and J by 8 bases, and 21 bases separated the two germline ends. The CDR3 is 14 residues long. The CDR3 is CATHTPEGRKPQHF. CDR3 coding DNA: TGTGCCACCCATACTCCGGAGGGGAGGAAGCCCCAGCATTTT.

The V and J genes are TRBV7-3 and TRBJ1-2; a possible D gene is TRBD1 (5 bases). V was cut by 0 bases and J by 3 bases, with 5 bases left in between. There are 13 residues in the CDR3. Germline lookup yields CDR1 SGHTA and CDR2 FQGTGA. The CDR3 here is CASSLTGDYGYTF. Written as DNA, the CDR3 is TGTGCCAGCAGCTTAACAGGGGACTATGGCTACACCTTC.

V and J are TRBV2 and TRBJ2-3; 8 positions agree with TRBD1. The CDR3 runs to 13 residues. Per germline, CDR1 SNHLY and CDR2 FYNNEI. The trim removed 0 bases at V and 14 bases at J, leaving 7 bases unmatched. In DNA, the CDR3 is TGTGCCAGCAGTGAAGCGTGGACAGGGACTTTGTATTTT. Its protein is CASSEAWTGTLYF.